This TCR beta chain was recovered during a study of identical twins. Template switching (which added a universal primer site) was used, and cDNA carried unique molecular identifiers. TCRdb called the 5' RACE reads again in MiXCR, with one record for every CDR3 protein. The table records 1.5 million or so distinct CDR3 sequences, less than 40% of them present only once. This clonotype turned up a few times. From germline, CDR1 is SGHTA and CDR2 FQGNSA. V was trimmed by 1 base and J by 2 bases, leaving 9 bases between them. CDR3 size: 14 residues. The specimen sequenced was cord blood. This chain links TRBV7-2 with TRBJ2-7; D may be TRBD2 (6 bases). The receptor was isolated from a newborn girl in good health. The CDR3 sequence: CASSLERRAYEQYF. The CDR3 bases are TGTGCCAGCAGCTTAGAGAGGAGGGCCTACGAGCAGTACTTC.